Listed below are T cell receptor beta chains from one sample, sequenced in a study of Ad26.COV2.S vaccination and SARS-CoV-2 variants. TCRdb's table, derived via immunoSEQ multiplex PCR, lists solely in-frame clones and lacks some. The sample has some 480,000 clones; around 90% are singletons. The material sequenced was peripheral blood, taken in a trial of Ad26.COV2.S vaccine versus placebo. The receptor source for this set is a person between 18 and 60 years old who received the Ad26.COV2.S COVID-19 vaccine or a placebo. CDR3s include the opening cysteine and the closing phenylalanine or tryptophan. The order of the fields is clone size, J gene, D gene, V gene, CDR3 DNA, CDR3 protein. D genes are given only for firm matches. A clone size is listed for some rows: how often the clone was seen (once, few, many), or a class if it is expanded.

-,TRBJ2-5,-,TRBV2,TGTGCCAGCAGTGCGTTCGGGGCGGCCCAAGAGACCCAGTACTTC,CASSAFGAAQETQYF
-,TRBJ2-5,-,TRBV28,TGTGCCAGCAGCTCAGGAGCCCGCACCCAGTACTTC,CASSSGARTQYF
-,TRBJ1-5,TRBD1,TRBV19,TGTGCCAGTTCTAAACAGGGGCCCAATCAGCCCCAGCATTTT,CASSKQGPNQPQHF
-,TRBJ2-2,-,TRBV7-2,TGTGCCAGCAGCTCTACCAGTGGGCACGGGGAGCTGTTTTTT,CASSSTSGHGELFF
-,TRBJ1-5,-,TRBV12-3/TRBV12-4,TGTGCCAGCAGTTTAACGGAGTATTCGGCCCAGCATTTT,CASSLTEYSAQHF
-,TRBJ1-6,TRBD1,TRBV25-1,TGTGCCAGCAGTGAAGGGACAGGGTGGAATTCACCCCTCCACTTT,CASSEGTGWNSPLHF
few,TRBJ2-1,-,TRBV6-2/TRBV6-3,TGTGCCAGCAGTTTTTCAGGGGTGGACCGGCAGTTCTTC,CASSFSGVDRQFF
-,TRBJ2-1,-,TRBV30,TGTGCCTACCGGGAGCATTACAATGAGCAGTTCTTC,CAYREHYNEQFF
-,TRBJ2-7,-,TRBV2,TGTGCCAGCAGTGAAGTCCACGAGCAGTACTTC,CASSEVHEQYF
-,TRBJ1-4,-,TRBV7-9,TGTGCCAGCAGCCCGGTCGGGGCTAATGAAAAACTGTTTTTT,CASSPVGANEKLFF
once,TRBJ2-1,-,TRBV7-3,TGTGCCAGCAGCCTCAATTTAGACTCCTACAATGAGCAGTTCTTC,CASSLNLDSYNEQFF
-,TRBJ2-1,TRBD2,TRBV5-1,TGCGCCAGCAGGGCTAGCGGGAGGGATGAGCAGTTCTTC,CASRASGRDEQFF
-,TRBJ2-1,TRBD1,TRBV6-6,TGTGCCAGCCTATGGACAGGGAATTACAATGAGCAGTTCTTC,CASLWTGNYNEQFF
once,TRBJ2-7,-,TRBV27,TGTGCCACCGCCCGTACGGAAACCTACGAGCAGTACTTC,CATARTETYEQYF
-,TRBJ2-5,-,TRBV3-1/TRBV3-2,TGTGCCAGCAGCCCCCGGGACGGATACCAAGAGACCCAGTACTTC,CASSPRDGYQETQYF
-,TRBJ1-2,-,TRBV28,TGTGCCAGCAGTCTGCTAGGGGGGTTGGACTATGGCTACACCTTC,CASSLLGGLDYGYTF
-,TRBJ2-7,-,TRBV30,TGTGCCTGGAGAGTACCCTCGGGGCAAAACGAGCAGTACTTC,CAWRVPSGQNEQYF
-,TRBJ1-4,TRBD1,TRBV3-1/TRBV3-2,TGTGCCAGCAGCCAACCGGGACAGGGGGGTGAAAAACTGTTTTTT,CASSQPGQGGEKLFF
-,TRBJ1-1,-,TRBV29-1,TGCAGCGTTGAAGATCGCTTACGGTCCTGGGGAACTGAAGCTTTCTTT,CSVEDRLRSWGTEAFF
-,TRBJ1-1,-,TRBV7-2,TGTGCCAGCAGCTCCACCCCGGCGGGGACTGAAGCTTTCTTT,CASSSTPAGTEAFF
-,TRBJ1-4,-,TRBV14,TGTGCCAGCAGTGAAAAGATGGGAAGTTTGGAAAAACTGTTTTTT,CASSEKMGSLEKLFF
-,TRBJ2-5,TRBD2,TRBV5-6,TGTGCCAGCAGCTTGGGCCTAGCGGGAGAGACCCAGTACTTC,CASSLGLAGETQYF